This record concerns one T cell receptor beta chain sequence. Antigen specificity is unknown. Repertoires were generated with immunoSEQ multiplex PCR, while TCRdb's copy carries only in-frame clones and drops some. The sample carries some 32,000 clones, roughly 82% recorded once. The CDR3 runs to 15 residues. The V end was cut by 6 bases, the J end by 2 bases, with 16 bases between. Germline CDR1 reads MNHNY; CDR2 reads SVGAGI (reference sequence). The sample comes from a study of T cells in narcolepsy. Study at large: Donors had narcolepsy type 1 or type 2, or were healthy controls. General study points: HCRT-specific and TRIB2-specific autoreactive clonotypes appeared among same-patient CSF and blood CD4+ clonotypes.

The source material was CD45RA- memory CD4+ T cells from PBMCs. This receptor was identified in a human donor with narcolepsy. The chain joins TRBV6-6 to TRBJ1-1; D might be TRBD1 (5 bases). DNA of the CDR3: TGTGCCAGCAGATCAGATTCGGGGGGAAACACTGAAGCTTTCTTT. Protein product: CASRSDSGGNTEAFF.